Each of the 12 T cell receptor beta chains below was sequenced from the same sample in a study of beta chain features in type 1 diabetes. General study findings and limits: All four CD4+ subsets of Type 1 diabetes patients contained TCRB CDR3s that were moderately but significantly shorter.

For these TCRs, the target antigens are not known. As every portion of the isolated RNA was reverse transcribed, the sequencing read expressed TCRB transcripts. Repertoires were generated with immunoSEQ multiplex PCR, while TCRdb's copy carries only in-frame clones and drops some. Found here are 600,000 to 700,000 clones, around 12% of them singletons; the top ten hold more than 0.09%. Sequencing was performed on naive CD4+ T cells from blood. The receptors originated from a man aged 30 to 45 with type 1 diabetes.

This clone was seen a few times. The chain combines TRBV7-2 with TRBJ2-3; 9 nucleotides line up with TRBD2. V trimming: 3 bases; J trimming: 0 bases; junction bases outside the gene matches: 4. CDR1 and CDR2 from the germline V gene are SGHTA and FQGNSA. This CDR3 has 16 residues. The CDR3 protein is CASSFSGGISTDTQYF. The DNA for the CDR3 is TGTGCCAGCAGCTTTAGCGGGGGAATCAGCACAGATACGCAGTATTTT. Filled out from reference TRBV7-2 and TRBJ2-3, the complete variable domain reads GAGVSQSPSNKVTEKGKDVELRCDPISGHTALYWYRQSLGQGLEFLIYFQGNSAPDKSGLPSDRFSAERTGGSVSTLTIQRTQQEDSAVYLCASSFSGGISTDTQYFGPGTRLTVL.

This clone was detected only a few times. The chain links TRBV7-8 to TRBJ2-2; tentative D call: TRBD2 (7 bases). CDR1 is SGHVS, CDR2 FQNEAQ, per germline. The V gene lost 4 bases and the J gene lost 6 bases, with 15 bases spanning the gap. The length of the CDR3 is 15 residues. CDR3 loop: CASSSPGAGAGELFF. Written as DNA, the CDR3 is TGTGCCAGCAGCTCCCCAGGGGCGGGGGCCGGGGAGCTGTTTTTT.

V usage is TRBV6-1 and J usage is TRBJ1-6; 9 bases are a match to TRBD1. Germline V CDR1 and CDR2: MNHNS, SASEGT. This CDR3 has 17 amino acids. With 3 bases clipped from V and 8 bases from J, the junction kept 11 bases outside the gene matches. CDR3 residues: CASSETGTGFGDSPLHF. CDR3 bases: TGTGCCAGCAGTGAGACCGGGACAGGGTTTGGTGATTCACCCCTCCACTTT.

V and J are TRBV7-9 and TRBJ1-2; D is undetermined. V lost 4 bases and J 8 bases, leaving 11 bases between the germline ends. Germline V gene sequence: CDR1 SEHNR, CDR2 FQNEAQ (reference sequence). This CDR3 has 12 residues. In DNA form, the CDR3 reads TGTGCCAGCAGCTCCAGAGATCACGGCTACACCTTC. This sequence encodes CASSSRDHGYTF.

Only a few counts were recorded for this clone. This chain connects TRBV30 to TRBJ1-3, with 9 nucleotides matching TRBD1. Germline assignment: CDR1 GTSNPN and CDR2 SVGIG (reference sequence). This CDR3 has 14 amino acids. J was trimmed by 3 bases and V by 5 bases; bases with no gene match: 5. This CDR3 reads CAWWDRVDGNTIYF. CDR3 DNA: TGTGCCTGGTGGGACAGGGTCGATGGAAACACCATATATTTT.

A few counts support this clone. This chain joins TRBV4-1 and TRBJ2-7; 8 bases line up with TRBD2. This CDR3 has 15 residues. J gave up 3 bases and V 1 base, and 5 bases lay outside the gene matches. Looked up from germline, CDR1 is MGHRA and CDR2 is YSYEKL. Here the CDR3 reads CASSQAGLGLYEQYF. CDR3 in DNA: TGCGCCAGCAGCCAAGCGGGACTAGGACTCTACGAGCAGTACTTC.

Here the CDR3 reads CASSFRVPETQYF. The CDR3 DNA follows: TGTGCCAGCAGCTTCAGGGTCCCAGAGACCCAGTACTTC. V is TRBV7-8 and J is TRBJ2-5; D may be TRBD1 (5 bases). The CDR3 spans 13 residues. CDR1 and CDR2 from the germline V gene are SGHVS and FQNEAQ. The V end was cut by 3 bases, the J end by 4 bases, with 9 bases between.

The chain carries TRBV29-1 and TRBJ2-1; no firm D call. Germline CDR1 and CDR2: SQVTM and ANQGSEA. The CDR3 runs to 12 residues. V was pared by 4 bases and J by 9 bases, with 13 bases between. CDR3 region: CSVGPLLGEQFF. The CDR3 nucleotides are TGCAGCGTTGGACCCCTCCTAGGTGAGCAGTTCTTC.

The chain links TRBV7-2 to TRBJ2-5; possibly TRBD1 for D (5 bases). Germline CDR1 and CDR2: SGHTA and FQGNSA. CDR3 length: 14 residues. The V end was cut by 0 bases, the J end by 5 bases, with 10 bases between. The CDR3 DNA reads TGTGCCAGCAGCTTAGCTTCAGGGCGGGAGACCCAGTACTTC. Its protein product is CASSLASGRETQYF.

The chain carries TRBV28 and TRBJ2-3; 7 positions match TRBD1. In germline, CDR1 is MDHEN, CDR2 SYDVKM. This CDR3 contains 15 residues. Losses at the gene ends were 4 bases for V and 0 bases for J; bases not matched to a gene: 4. The CDR3 sequence: CASSSHRGSTDTQYF. The CDR3 DNA reads TGTGCCAGCAGTTCCCACAGGGGCAGCACAGATACGCAGTATTTT.

This clone came up a few times. The rearrangement uses TRBV9 and TRBJ1-5, with D tentatively TRBD1 (5 bases). CDR1 and CDR2 from the germline V gene are SGDLS and YYNGEE. CDR3 length equals 14 residues. V lost 3 bases to trimming and J lost 7 bases, with 14 bases between them. The DNA of the CDR3 is TGTGCCAGCAGCGAGGGGAGGGGAGAGCAGCCCCAGCATTTT. Its translation: CASSEGRGEQPQHF.

This clone turned up a few times. The chain links TRBV25-1 to TRBJ1-1; perhaps TRBD1 as D (6 bases). Trimming removed 4 bases at V and 0 bases at J, with 12 bases between. From germline, CDR1 is MGHDK and CDR2 SYGVNS. This CDR3 contains 15 residues. The CDR3 DNA reads as TGTGCCAGCAGTGCACCGGGACAATTGAACACTGAAGCTTTCTTT. It is translated as CASSAPGQLNTEAFF.